This is a list of T cell receptor beta chains from one sample in a study of T cells after yellow fever vaccination. In TCRdb, the 5' RACE reads were re-called with MiXCR into one record per CDR3 protein. The sample has around 340,000 distinct CDR3 sequences; roughly 9.4% are singletons. Sequenced here: PBMCs, sampled on the day of the first yellow fever vaccination. The origin of the receptors is a young man who received the YFV17D yellow fever vaccine. Both conserved end residues are part of each CDR3. The D gene is left open where the match is weak. Clone sizes are given selectively: once, few, many, or a class where the clone is expanded.

V gene	D gene	J gene	CDR3 length	clone size	CDR3 DNA	CDR3 protein
TRBV7-3	NA	TRBJ2-1	15	many	TGTGCCAGCAGCTCCCGGCAGGGCAGAATCAATGAGCAGTTCTTC	CASSSRQGRINEQFF
TRBV7-2	TRBD2	TRBJ2-3	14	many	TGTGCCACTCGGCAGCGGGGTAGCACAGATACGCAGTATTTT	CATRQRGSTDTQYF
TRBV12-3/TRBV12-4	NA	TRBJ1-2	14	many	TGTGCCAGCAGTTCTTTCCCAGAGACCTATGGCTACACCTTC	CASSSFPETYGYTF
TRBV6-4	NA	TRBJ1-2	14	NA	TGTGCCAGCAGTGACGGGGCAGGGAATAGTGACTACATCTTC	CASSDGAGNSDYIF
TRBV20-1	TRBD2	TRBJ2-7	14	NA	TGCAGTGCTATAGGAGGTAGCGGGGGGGACGAGCAGTACTTC	CSAIGGSGGDEQYF
TRBV12-3/TRBV12-4	NA	TRBJ2-3	12	many	TGTGCCAGCAGACACAGGGTAAATACGCAGTATTTT	CASRHRVNTQYF
TRBV27	NA	TRBJ2-5	15	few	TGTGCCAGCAGCCAAGGCGTAGGAGGTCAAGAGACCCAGTACTTC	CASSQGVGGQETQYF
TRBV11-2	NA	TRBJ2-2	17	many	TGTGCCAGCAGCCCCCGTGGCGGGGGCCGAAACACCGGGGAGCTGTTTTTT	CASSPRGGGRNTGELFF
TRBV27	TRBD2	TRBJ2-5	18	few	TGTGCCAGCAGTCCCCCGGGCCGACTAGCGGGGGATCAAGAGACCCAGTACTTC	CASSPPGRLAGDQETQYF
TRBV7-2	TRBD2	TRBJ2-3	18	NA	TGTGCCAGCAGCTTAGCGAGGTTCAAGCGGGGCTTCACAGATACGCAGTATTTT	CASSLARFKRGFTDTQYF
TRBV5-1	TRBD1	TRBJ2-7	15	few	TGCGCCAGCAGCTTCGCGGGACAGGGAGGAAACGAGCAGTACTTC	CASSFAGQGGNEQYF